This T cell receptor beta chain originates from a study of Ad26.COV2.S vaccination and SARS-CoV-2 variants. TCRdb keeps only in-frame clones here, not all; method: immunoSEQ multiplex PCR. Of under 500,000 clones listed, around 92% were seen once; the top ten hold approximately 1.6%. The V gene's germline CDR1 is MDHEN and CDR2 SYDVKM. The CDR3 sequence is 18 residues long. V lost 8 bases to trimming and J lost 1 base; unmatched junction nucleotides: 10. The treatment here: about 20 received Ad26.COV2.S at low or high dose, single or two shots; 5 received placebo; per-sample allocation not given. At day 63 after the first vaccine or placebo injection, samples were drawn.

The TCR originated in a person aged 18-65 years who received the Ad26.COV2.S COVID-19 vaccine or a placebo. Here the sequenced sample was peripheral blood, taken in a trial of Ad26.COV2.S vaccine versus placebo. The rearrangement joins TRBV28 to TRBJ2-3; 15 bases fit TRBD2. The CDR3 nucleotides read TGTGCCAGCCCCCGGGGACTAGCGGGGGGTGATCGCACAGATACGCAGTATTTT. It translates to CASPRGLAGGDRTDTQYF.